This is a list of T cell receptor beta chains from one sample in a study of blood T cell repertoires in COVID-19. Data came from immunoSEQ multiplex PCR; TCRdb stores just in-frame clones and leaves some out. Here the sample spans approximately 89,000 clones, approximately 80% being singletons. Sequencing was carried out using peripheral blood. The receptors originated from a human donor in a cohort sampled during active COVID-19. Both conserved end residues are part of each CDR3. The order of the fields is CDR3 length, V gene, CDR3 protein.

>12|TRBV10-3
CATGGSPYEQYF
>14|TRBV19
CASSAAGTSYEQYF
>14|TRBV2
CASSENGEAYGYTF
>13|TRBV7-9
CASSPPGTGELFF
>16|TRBV28
CASSLFSSWEGREQYF
>13|TRBV18
CASSPGGVYEAFF
>14|TRBV2
CASRADRSQETQYF
>15|TRBV28
CASSPTGSGANVLTF
>15|TRBV25-1
CASSDMAVDNSPLHF
>14|TRBV7-9
CASSPTQGGHGYTF
>15|TRBV10-3
CAISDVRGGPGELFF
>17|TRBV6-4
CASSDLGSGLNTGELFF
>14|TRBV7-8
CASSDRGGNQPQHF
>14|TRBV7-2
CASSLAHSSYEQYF
>15|TRBV3-1/TRBV3-2
CASSVQTGVREKLFF